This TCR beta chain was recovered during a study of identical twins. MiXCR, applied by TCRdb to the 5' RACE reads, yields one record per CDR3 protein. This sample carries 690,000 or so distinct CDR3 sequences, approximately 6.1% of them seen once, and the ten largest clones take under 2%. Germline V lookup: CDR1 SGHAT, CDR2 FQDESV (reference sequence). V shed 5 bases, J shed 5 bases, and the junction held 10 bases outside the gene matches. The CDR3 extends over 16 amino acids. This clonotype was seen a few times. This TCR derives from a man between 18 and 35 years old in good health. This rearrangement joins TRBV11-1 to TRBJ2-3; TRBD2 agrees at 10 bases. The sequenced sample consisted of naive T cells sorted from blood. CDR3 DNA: TGTGCCAGCAGCCCCGGACTAGCGGTTGCCAAAGATACGCAGTATTTT. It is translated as CASSPGLAVAKDTQYF.